This T cell receptor beta chain was recorded in a study of cytomegalovirus exposure and HLA in healthy donors. Separate from the approximately 670-subject first cohort, the approximately 130-subject validation cohort was the one that the donors belonged to. Data came from immunoSEQ multiplex PCR; TCRdb stores just in-frame clones and leaves some out. The data contain 200,000 to 250,000 clones, roughly 85% of them singletons. Germline V gene data show CDR1 as LNHNV and CDR2 as YYDKDF (reference sequence). The CDR3 loop spans 15 amino acids. Deletions cut 5 bases from V and 0 bases from J, with 14 bases between.

The chain carries TRBV15 and TRBJ2-7, with D possibly being TRBD2 (6 bases). This TCR derives from a woman aged 18-29 years in good health and CMV-seronegative. Sequences were obtained from PBMCs. The CDR3: CATSPRRASSYEQYF. DNA of the CDR3: TGTGCCACCAGCCCAAGGAGGGCTAGCTCCTACGAGCAGTACTTC.